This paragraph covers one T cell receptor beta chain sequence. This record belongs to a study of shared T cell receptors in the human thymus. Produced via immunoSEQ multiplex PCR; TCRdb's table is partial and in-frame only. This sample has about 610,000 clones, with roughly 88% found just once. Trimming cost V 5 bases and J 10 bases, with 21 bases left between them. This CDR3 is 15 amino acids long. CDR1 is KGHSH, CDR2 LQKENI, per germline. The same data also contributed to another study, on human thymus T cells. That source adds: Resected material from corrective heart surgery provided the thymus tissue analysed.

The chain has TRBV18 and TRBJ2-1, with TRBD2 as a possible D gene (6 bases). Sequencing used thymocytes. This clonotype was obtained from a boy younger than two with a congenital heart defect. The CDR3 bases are TGTGCCAGCTCAACTAGATTCCGGGAGTCGGGAGAGCAGTTCTTC. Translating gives CASSTRFRESGEQFF. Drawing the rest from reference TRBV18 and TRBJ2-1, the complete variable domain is NAGVMQNPRHLVRRRGQEARLRCSPMKGHSHVYWYRQLPEEGLKFMVYLQKENIIDESGMPKERFSAEFPKEGPSILRIQQVVRGDSAAYFCASSTRFRESGEQFFGPGTRLTVL.